These 32 T cell receptor beta chains originate from one sample sequenced in a study of Tregs in tolerant kidney transplant recipients. Mixed chimerism was transient after nonmyeloablative marrow transplants from related graft donors. TCRdb keeps only in-frame clones here, not all; method: immunoSEQ multiplex PCR. This sample yields approximately 60,000 clones, of which about 89% are seen a single time; about 3.8% belongs to the top ten. This sample comprised CD4+ T cells from blood (PBMCs), obtained 6 months after the transplant. Source of these receptors: a human patient who received a combined kidney and bone marrow transplant. Some T cells may have originated in the graft donor.

This chain uses TRBV4-1 with TRBJ2-7; 8 nucleotides match TRBD2. The V and J ends lost 3 bases and 4 bases, in that order; junction bases with no gene match: 11. The CDR3 runs to 16 residues. Germline lookup yields CDR1 MGHRA and CDR2 YSYEKL. CDR3 region: CASSHKPGLGEYEQYF. In DNA, the CDR3 is TGCGCCAGCAGCCATAAACCGGGACTAGGGGAATACGAGCAGTACTTC.

The chain uses TRBV7-9 and TRBJ1-1; possibly TRBD1 for D (6 bases). Looked up from germline, CDR1 is SEHNR and CDR2 is FQNEAQ (reference sequence). The length of the CDR3 is 13 residues. Trimming removed 1 base at V and 5 bases at J, with 8 bases between. The CDR3: CASSLEGETEAFF. The CDR3 bases are TGTGCCAGCAGCTTAGAGGGGGAGACTGAAGCTTTCTTT.

The chain employs TRBV19 and TRBJ2-5; 8 bases fit TRBD2. The germline V gene encodes CDR1 LNHDA and CDR2 SQIVND (reference sequence). The CDR3 totals 15 residues. V lost 6 bases to trimming and J lost 10 bases; unmatched junction nucleotides: 16. In DNA form, the CDR3 reads TGTGCCAGTAGAATTGAGGGACTAGTGAGGAGTAACCAGTACTTC. It is translated as CASRIEGLVRSNQYF.

This chain connects TRBV29-1 to TRBJ1-2; 11 bases fit TRBD1. The length of the CDR3 is 14 residues. The V segment lost 6 bases and the J segment 5 bases; nucleotides outside the gene matches: 8. Germline V gene sequence: CDR1 SQVTM, CDR2 ANQGSEA. The CDR3, as DNA: TGCAGCGTGAAAGGACAGGGGGCGCGTTATGGCTACACCTTC. Translating it yields CSVKGQGARYGYTF.

The gene calls are TRBV7-2 and TRBJ2-5; 7 positions match TRBD1. The DNA end is a closer match to TRBJ2-7, so the J assignment may be wrong. The CDR3 has 13 amino acids. Germline V gene lookup returns CDR1 SGHTA and CDR2 FQGNSA. The CDR3: CASSSKTGYEQYF. The DNA for the CDR3 is TGTGCCAGCAGCTCGAAGACAGGGTACGAGCAGTACTTC.

The gene calls are TRBV5-6 and TRBJ2-3; D is perhaps TRBD1 (5 bases). The CDR3 runs to 13 residues. Trimming pared 0 bases from V and 8 bases from J, leaving 10 bases between. The germline CDR1 and CDR2 sequences are SGHDT and YYEEEE. The CDR3 loop reads CASSLEGRGTQYF. The DNA of the CDR3 is TGTGCCAGCAGCTTGGAAGGAAGGGGTACGCAGTATTTT.

This clone was seen a few times. The V call is TRBV4-1, the J call TRBJ1-5, with D maybe TRBD1 (6 bases). CDR3 length equals 16 residues. The germline V and J ends were trimmed by 4 bases and 4 bases, with 17 bases remaining between them. CDR1 is MGHRA and CDR2 is YSYEKL in the germline V gene. CDR3 region: CASSPSGGPKNQPQHF. DNA for the CDR3: TGCGCCAGCAGCCCATCCGGGGGGCCGAAGAATCAGCCCCAGCATTTT.

This sequence joins TRBV7-2 and TRBJ1-4, with TRBD1 matching over 12 bases. Germline CDR1 reads SGHTA; CDR2 reads FQGNSA. V lost 1 base, J lost 8 bases, and 2 bases stayed unmatched. The CDR3 consists of 15 residues. The CDR3 region is CASSLVGQGAEKLFF. DNA for the CDR3: TGTGCCAGCAGCTTAGTGGGACAGGGGGCCGAAAAACTGTTTTTT.

The CDR3: CASSPSTSGVGETQYF. The CDR3 DNA reads TGTGCCAGCTCACCCTCTACTAGCGGGGTCGGGGAGACCCAGTACTTC. J is TRBJ2-5 and V is TRBV18; 10 positions agree with TRBD2. The CDR3 consists of 16 residues. Germline assignment: CDR1 KGHSH and CDR2 LQKENI. Trimming at V came to 3 bases and at J to 5 bases, leaving 9 bases not matched to a gene. The whole variable domain, filled in from reference TRBV18 and TRBJ2-5, reads NAGVMQNPRHLVRRRGQEARLRCSPMKGHSHVYWYRQLPEEGLKFMVYLQKENIIDESGMPKERFSAEFPKEGPSILRIQQVVRGDSAAYFCASSPSTSGVGETQYFGPGTRLLVL.

DNA of the CDR3: TGTGCCAGCAGGGTGGGAGGGGTATTCTCTGGGGCCAACGTCCTGACTTTC. Translation: CASRVGGVFSGANVLTF. This chain joins TRBV27 and TRBJ2-6; 7 nucleotides match TRBD2. The CDR3 is made up of 17 amino acids. Looked up from germline, CDR1 is MNHEY and CDR2 is SMNVEV (reference sequence). The J segment lost 0 bases and the V segment lost 6 bases, leaving 8 bases of the junction unmatched.

In its sample, this clone was seen once. The rearrangement joins TRBV5-1 to TRBJ1-1; D may be TRBD1 (5 bases). The CDR3 is made up of 15 amino acids. Germline CDR1 reads SGHRS; CDR2 reads YFSETQ. The V end lost 0 bases, the J end lost 4 bases, and 13 bases lay between the germline ends. CDR3 sequence (DNA): TGCGCCAGCAGCTTGGCTCTTGGGGGGATCACTGAAGCTTTCTTT. Translating gives CASSLALGGITEAFF.

This chain connects TRBV14 to TRBJ2-5; D unclear. The germline V gene encodes CDR1 SGHDN and CDR2 FVKESK. The CDR3 is made up of 13 amino acids. Between the trimmed V and J ends, which lost 4 bases and 2 bases, there was a span of 8 bases. CDR3 amino acids: CASSRGSQETQYF. The CDR3 DNA follows: TGTGCCAGCAGCCGAGGCAGTCAAGAGACCCAGTACTTC.

The chain is built from TRBV7-9 and TRBJ2-3; the D gene is possibly TRBD1 (6 bases). V was cut by 0 bases and J by 2 bases, with 15 bases left in between. The CDR3 is made up of 17 amino acids. From germline, CDR1 is SEHNR and CDR2 FQNEAQ (reference sequence). The CDR3 sequence is CASSLAVTGGITDTQYF. Written as DNA, the CDR3 is TGTGCCAGCAGCTTAGCGGTGACAGGTGGGATCACAGATACGCAGTATTTT.

The rearrangement uses TRBV7-2 and TRBJ1-1; tentatively, D is TRBD1 (5 bases). The germline V gene encodes CDR1 SGHTA and CDR2 FQGNSA. Trimming removed 5 bases at V and 6 bases at J, with 13 bases between. The CDR3 has 13 residues. The CDR3 reads CASSLRRGAEAFF. Written as DNA, the CDR3 is TGTGCCAGCAGCCTCAGAAGGGGCGCTGAAGCTTTCTTT.

The genes are TRBV27 and TRBJ2-2; 8 bases align to TRBD2. CDR1 is MNHEY and CDR2 is SMNVEV in the germline V gene (reference sequence). The CDR3 totals 13 residues. The junction had 6 bases not matched to a gene; V was cut back by 10 bases and J by 5 bases. CDR3 region: CATHGGATGELFF. CDR3 bases: TGTGCCACCCACGGGGGGGCGACCGGGGAGCTGTTTTTT.

The chain links TRBV11-3 to TRBJ2-1, with D possibly matching TRBD1 (7 bases). Looked up from germline, CDR1 is SGHNT and CDR2 is YENEEA. This CDR3 has 15 amino acids. Between the trimmed V and J ends, which lost 3 bases and 0 bases, there was a span of 9 bases. The CDR3 loop reads CASSFQGGSYNEQFF. The CDR3 nucleotides are TGTGCCAGCAGCTTTCAGGGGGGCTCCTACAATGAGCAGTTCTTC.

This clone was detected only once. The gene calls are TRBV5-4 and TRBJ2-7, with a possible D match to TRBD2 (6 bases). Germline assignment: CDR1 SGHNT and CDR2 YYREEE (reference sequence). V lost 4 bases, J lost 6 bases, and 20 bases lay in between. The CDR3 has 15 amino acids. The CDR3 reads CASSVAGFVLREQYF. The CDR3 coding sequence is TGTGCCAGCAGCGTGGCGGGGTTCGTACTACGCGAGCAGTACTTC.

The chain couples TRBV4-3 to TRBJ2-1, with 11 bases lining up with TRBD2. The CDR3 is 16 residues long. CDR1 is LGHNA, CDR2 YSLEER, per germline. The V segment lost 1 base and the J segment 4 bases; nucleotides outside the gene matches: 3. CDR3 amino acids: CASSQVSGGAYNEQFF. The CDR3 bases are TGCGCCAGCAGCCAAGTTAGCGGGGGGGCGTACAATGAGCAGTTCTTC.

The chain uses TRBV7-9 and TRBJ2-3; maybe TRBD2 (5 bases). V lost 3 bases, J lost 0 bases, and 7 bases lay in between. This CDR3 is built from 14 residues. CDR1 and CDR2 from the germline V gene are SEHNR and FQNEAQ (reference sequence). The CDR3 region has the DNA TGTGCCAGCAGCTTCTCGGGGAGCACAGATACGCAGTATTTT. As protein: CASSFSGSTDTQYF.

The V gene is TRBV11-2, the J gene TRBJ1-2, with D tentatively TRBD1 (6 bases). Germline CDR1 SGHAT, CDR2 FQNNGV. The CDR3 consists of 16 residues. The V end was cut by 5 bases, the J end by 2 bases, with 18 bases between. For the CDR3, the DNA is TGTGCCAGCAGCCCCTTTGGGGGGGCATCGAACTATGGCTACACCTTC. Translated: CASSPFGGASNYGYTF.

This clone was seen once. J is TRBJ1-2 and V is TRBV18; D gene ambiguous. CDR1 is KGHSH, CDR2 LQKENI, per germline. The CDR3 consists of 14 residues. Trimming stripped 5 bases from V and 4 bases from J, with 14 bases between. The CDR3 protein is CASSARRDLYGYTF. CDR3 coding DNA: TGTGCCAGCTCAGCCAGGAGGGATCTCTATGGCTACACCTTC.

This chain joins TRBV2 and TRBJ2-3; D unclear. The V end lost 4 bases, the J end lost 2 bases, and 7 bases lay between the germline ends. CDR3 length: 13 amino acids. Germline V gene data show CDR1 as SNHLY and CDR2 as FYNNEI. This CDR3 is CASSGEATDTQYF. DNA of the CDR3: TGTGCCAGCAGTGGAGAGGCCACAGATACGCAGTATTTT. Filled out from reference TRBV2 and TRBJ2-3, the complete variable domain reads EPEVTQTPSHQVTQMGQEVILRCVPISNHLYFYWYRQILGQKVEFLVSFYNNEISEKSEIFDDQFSVERPDGSNFTLKIRSTKLEDSAMYFCASSGEATDTQYFGPGTRLTVL.

The genes are TRBV9 and TRBJ1-1; TRBD1 matches 8 bases. Germline lookup yields CDR1 SGDLS and CDR2 YYNGEE. Trimming at V came to 5 bases and at J to 5 bases, leaving 8 bases not matched to a gene. This CDR3 contains 14 residues. Written as DNA, the CDR3 is TGTGCCAGCAGTAGACAGGGGTCCTCGACTGAAGCTTTCTTT. Translating gives CASSRQGSSTEAFF. The full variable domain, rest sourced from reference TRBV9 and TRBJ1-1, is DSGVTQTPKHLITATGQRVTLRCSPRSGDLSVYWYQQSLDQGLQFLIQYYNGEERAKGNILERFSAQQFPDLHSELNLSSLELGDSALYFCASSRQGSSTEAFFGQGTRLTVV.

J is TRBJ2-3 and V is TRBV19, with TRBD2 matching 7 bases. Germline CDR1 reads LNHDA; CDR2 reads SQIVND (reference sequence). J gave up 5 bases and V 1 base, and 3 bases lay outside the gene matches. The CDR3 has 14 amino acids. The CDR3 region is CASSIAASGDTQYF. In DNA form, the CDR3 reads TGTGCCAGTAGTATAGCGGCTAGCGGAGATACGCAGTATTTT. Combining the CDR3 with reference TRBV19 and TRBJ2-3 gives the whole variable domain DGGITQSPKYLFRKEGQNVTLSCEQNLNHDAMYWYRQDPGQGLRLIYYSQIVNDFQKGDIAEGYSVSREKKESFPLTVTSAQKNPTAFYLCASSIAASGDTQYFGPGTRLTVL.

The chain recombines TRBV27 with TRBJ2-7; 7 bases match TRBD2. Germline V gene sequence: CDR1 MNHEY, CDR2 SMNVEV (reference sequence). CDR3 length: 16 amino acids. The J segment lost 1 base and the V segment lost 7 bases, leaving 13 bases of the junction unmatched. The CDR3 DNA sequence: TGTGCCAGCACTCCAAGACTGGGACTACCATCCTACGAGCAGTACTTC. Amino acids: CASTPRLGLPSYEQYF.

This chain links TRBV10-3 with TRBJ1-5, with D possibly TRBD1 on 5 matching bases. This CDR3 comprises 13 residues. The germline V and J ends were trimmed by 6 bases and 6 bases, with 12 bases remaining between them. Per the germline V gene, CDR1 is ENHRY and CDR2 is SYGVKD. Written as DNA, the CDR3 is TGTGCCATCAGCGACAGTTCAGGTCAGCCCCAGCATTTT. This encodes CAISDSSGQPQHF.

J is TRBJ2-2 and V is TRBV28; TRBD1 matches 8 bases. V shed 3 bases, J shed 7 bases, and the junction held 4 bases outside the gene matches. The CDR3 has 14 residues. CDR1 and CDR2 (germline): MDHEN, SYDVKM. In DNA form, the CDR3 reads TGTGCCAGCAGTTTGCAGGGGGCCAACGGGGAGCTGTTTTTT. It translates to CASSLQGANGELFF.

The chain is built from TRBV27 and TRBJ1-1; D ambiguous. The ends were cut back, 1 base at V and 5 bases at J, with 11 bases in the middle. The CDR3 is 14 amino acids. Germline assignment: CDR1 MNHEY and CDR2 SMNVEV (reference sequence). The CDR3 sequence: CASSLLGRMTEAFF. The CDR3 DNA sequence: TGTGCCAGCAGTTTATTGGGGAGAATGACTGAAGCTTTCTTT.

Regarding this clone: The junction differs from germline at one of its ends, possibly a read error. The sample has other DNA sequences that encode this CDR3 too. The chain links TRBV5-4 to TRBJ1-6; 11 nucleotides align to TRBD1. This CDR3 has 16 residues. The germline V gene has CDR1 SGHNT and CDR2 YYREEE (reference sequence). This chain's CDR3 is CASSPGTGGRNSPLHF. Written as DNA, the CDR3 is TGTGCCAGCAGCCCAGGGACAGGGGGACGGAATTCCCCCCTCCACTTT.

The V and J genes are TRBV4-1 and TRBJ2-5, with 8 bases aligning to TRBD1. Germline trimming cut 4 bases from V and 1 base from J; bases unmatched to any gene: 5. CDR3 length: 15 amino acids. Germline V gene lookup returns CDR1 MGHRA and CDR2 YSYEKL. This CDR3 reads CASSPTGAFQETQYF. DNA for the CDR3: TGCGCCAGCAGCCCGACAGGGGCCTTCCAAGAGACCCAGTACTTC.

The V and J genes are TRBV7-2 and TRBJ2-1; TRBD2 is a possible D gene (5 bases). Germline CDR1 and CDR2: SGHTA and FQGNSA. Trimming removed 3 bases at V and 2 bases at J, with 11 bases between. The CDR3 sequence is 15 residues long. CDR3 residues: CASSFSGRPYNEQFF. CDR3 in DNA: TGTGCCAGCAGCTTCAGCGGAAGACCCTACAATGAGCAGTTCTTC. Looking up the rest from reference TRBV7-2 and TRBJ2-1 gives the full variable domain: GAGVSQSPSNKVTEKGKDVELRCDPISGHTALYWYRQSLGQGLEFLIYFQGNSAPDKSGLPSDRFSAERTGGSVSTLTIQRTQQEDSAVYLCASSFSGRPYNEQFFGPGTRLTVL.

This rearrangement joins TRBV6-5 to TRBJ2-3; 7 bases map to TRBD2. The CDR3 has 13 amino acids. The germline V gene encodes CDR1 MNHEY and CDR2 SVGAGI. The J segment lost 2 bases and the V segment lost 6 bases, leaving 2 bases of the junction unmatched. For the CDR3, the DNA is TGTGCCAGCAGGCGGGACTACACAGATACGCAGTATTTT. It translates to CASRRDYTDTQYF.